The entry that follows covers one TCR beta chain sequence. J lost 2 bases, V lost 0 bases, and 3 bases had no gene match. CDR1 and CDR2 from the germline V gene are MNHEY and SVGAGI. This CDR3 region has 16 residues. These data originate in a study of T cell changes during pregnancy in multiple sclerosis. Libraries were prepared by immunoSEQ multiplex PCR; TCRdb keeps only in-frame clonotypes and omits some of them. The sample yields more than 35,000 clones, roughly nine tenths seen once. The material was CD4+ T cells from peripheral blood mononuclear cells, obtained in the third trimester of pregnancy. The receptor's source is a female donor in good health, enrolled as a control in a pregnancy study. V gene TRBV6-5 combines with J gene TRBJ2-1, with 8 bases matching TRBD2. The CDR3 loop reads CASSYSAGGTYNEQFF. For the CDR3, the DNA is TGTGCCAGCAGTTACTCGGCGGGAGGCACCTACAATGAGCAGTTCTTC.